The rows below give T cell receptor beta chains drawn from one sample of a study of CD8 T cells in ankylosing spondylitis. TCRdb itself ran the 5' RACE reads through MiXCR, one entry per CDR3 protein. The sample gives 670,000 or so distinct CDR3 sequences, around 20% of which show up once; under 20% is in the top ten. Sequenced material: blood, either unsorted or a sorted T cell fraction (not recorded which). All receptors derive from a male donor with ankylosing spondylitis. The CDR3 runs from the conserved cysteine through the conserved F or W. A D gene is named only where the DNA matches it firmly. Clone size is stated in some rows and not others, as once, few, many or a class when expanded.

V gene	J gene	D gene	clone size	CDR3 DNA	CDR3 protein
TRBV30	TRBJ2-1	.	once	TGTGCCTGGAGGAAATCCGGGATACCGATCTACAATGAGCAGTTCTTC	CAWRKSGIPIYNEQFF
TRBV10-3	TRBJ2-5	TRBD1	.	TGTGCCATCAGTCCCAGGGACAGGGGCGGTGGAGAGACCCAGTACTTC	CAISPRDRGGGETQYF
TRBV27	TRBJ2-7	TRBD2	few	TGTGCCAGCAGTTTTGGGAGGACTAGCGGGGGCGAGCAGTACTTC	CASSFGRTSGGEQYF
TRBV5-1	TRBJ2-7	.	many	TGCGCCAGCAGTCGGGAGTCCTCCTACGAGCAGTACTTC	CASSRESSYEQYF
TRBV10-3	TRBJ1-5	.	few	TGTGCCATCAGTGAGCCCACGTCGCCCCAGCATTTT	CAISEPTSPQHF
TRBV7-9	TRBJ2-5	.	few	TGTGCCAGCAGCGTAACAGGGGGGGAAGAGACCCAGTACTTC	CASSVTGGEETQYF
TRBV7-2	TRBJ2-2	.	many	TGTGCCAGCAGCGTAGGGAAGGGGTCCGGGGAGCTGTTTTTT	CASSVGKGSGELFF
TRBV3-1	TRBJ1-6	.	few	TGTGCCAGCAGCCAAGCCACTTCGGCCCTCCACTTT	CASSQATSALHF
TRBV7-3	TRBJ1-1	TRBD1	.	TGTGCCAGCAGCTTGACAGGGACCACTGAAGCTTTCTTT	CASSLTGTTEAFF
TRBV6-5	TRBJ2-5	.	.	TGTGCCAGCAGTTCCCTGTGGGGGGTTAAGGGAGAGACCCAGTACTTC	CASSSLWGVKGETQYF
TRBV3-1	TRBJ2-1	TRBD2	once	TGTGCCAGCAGCCAAGGACCGGGACTAGCGGGGGGTAATGAGCAGTTCTTC	CASSQGPGLAGGNEQFF
TRBV30	TRBJ2-3	.	.	TGTGCCTGCCACTCCTCTAGTTCGGATACGCAGTATTTT	CACHSSSSDTQYF
TRBV7-9	TRBJ2-5	.	once	TGTGCCAGCAGCGCCGACAGGTTACGTTTAGAGACCCAGTACTTC	CASSADRLRLETQYF
TRBV12-3/TRBV12-4	TRBJ2-1	.	.	TGTGCCAGCAGTTTAGGTCAGGGTCCCGGGGCCCGGGACAATGAGCAGTTCTTC	CASSLGQGPGARDNEQFF
TRBV6-1	TRBJ1-5	.	.	TGTGCCAGCAGTGGAGGGGTAATGGGGAATCAGCCCCAGCATTTT	CASSGGVMGNQPQHF
TRBV4-2	TRBJ1-1	.	.	TGTGCCAGCAGCCCGGGGGCCCGTGAGGAAGCTTTCTTT	CASSPGAREEAFF
TRBV27	TRBJ2-7	TRBD1	.	TGTGCCAGCAGTTACAGGGGGCCGGGATCCTACGAGCAGTACTTC	CASSYRGPGSYEQYF
TRBV4-1	TRBJ1-3	.	.	TGCGCCAGCAGCCCCCCAGACGGATTCGGGCACACCATATATTTT	CASSPPDGFGHTIYF
TRBV5-1	TRBJ1-4	.	.	TGCGCCAGCAGCCGAGGAGCGACAGCAACTAATGAAAAACTGTTTTTT	CASSRGATATNEKLFF
TRBV4-1	TRBJ2-7	.	.	TGCGCCAGCACCTCCCTCACCTACGAGCAGTACTTC	CASTSLTYEQYF
TRBV28	TRBJ2-2	TRBD2	.	TGTGCCAGCAGACCCGGACTAGCGGGAGGTCCCGGGGAGCTGTTTTTT	CASRPGLAGGPGELFF
TRBV10-3	TRBJ2-2	.	.	TGTGCCATCAGTGAGTGGCAGGCGAACACCGGGGAGCTGTTTTTT	CAISEWQANTGELFF
TRBV12-3/TRBV12-4	TRBJ2-7	.	.	TGTGCCAGCAGTTTCATTTGCCGCCGCTGGGCCACCTGCACATACGAGCAGTACTTC	CASSFICRRWATCTYEQYF
TRBV6-5	TRBJ2-7	.	.	TGTGCCAGCAGTTACTCGTTCCAGGGGAGCCACGAGCAGTACTTC	CASSYSFQGSHEQYF
TRBV7-2	TRBJ2-7	.	.	TGTGCCAGCAGCTTATCCCCCTCTGGCGGGACCTACGAGCAGTACTTC	CASSLSPSGGTYEQYF
TRBV7-2	TRBJ2-1	.	.	TGTGCCAGCAGCTTAGAGGTGGGGGGGCGGTTCTTC	CASSLEVGGRFF
TRBV12-5	TRBJ1-4	.	few	TGTGCTAGTGGTCTCCGGATGTTCGGTCGAAAACTGTTTTTT	CASGLRMFGRKLFF
TRBV7-9	TRBJ2-7	TRBD1	.	TGTGCCAGCAGCATCAGACAGGGGGCCGAGCAGTACTTC	CASSIRQGAEQYF
TRBV11-2	TRBJ2-1	.	.	TGTGCCAGCAGCGGGGGTAGCGGCTCCTACAATGAGCAGTTCTTC	CASSGGSGSYNEQFF
TRBV4-1	TRBJ2-2	.	.	TGCGCCAGCAGCCGTACCAGGCCGAACACCGGGGAGCTGTTTTTT	CASSRTRPNTGELFF
TRBV29-1	TRBJ1-2	.	few	TGCAGCGTTGAAGACAGAAACTATGGCTACACCTTC	CSVEDRNYGYTF
TRBV5-1	TRBJ2-6	TRBD1	few	TGCGCCAGCAGCTTGGTGTCAGGGGGTTTGAGCTCTGGGGCCAACGTCCTGACTTTC	CASSLVSGGLSSGANVLTF
TRBV6-5	TRBJ1-4	.	few	TGTGCCAGCAGTTGGAAACCGGGACTGAGTAATGAAAAACTGTTTTTT	CASSWKPGLSNEKLFF
TRBV12-3/TRBV12-4	TRBJ2-1	.	many	TGTGCCAGCAGGACCAGGGCGAATGAGCAGTTCTTC	CASRTRANEQFF
TRBV7-9	TRBJ2-7	.	few	TGTGCCAGCAGCCATGACAGTCACCATTACGAGCAGTACTTC	CASSHDSHHYEQYF
TRBV29-1	TRBJ1-1	.	few	TGCAGCGTTGTAAGGCTGAGCACTGAAGCTTTCTTT	CSVVRLSTEAFF
TRBV29-1	TRBJ2-1	.	few	TGCAGCGTTGGGGACGGGGAGCAGTTCTTC	CSVGDGEQFF
TRBV11-2	TRBJ2-1	.	.	TGTGCCAGCAGCTTAGCCCTCATTGAGCAGTTCTTC	CASSLALIEQFF
TRBV6-2/TRBV6-3	TRBJ2-6	.	.	TGTGCCAGCAGTTACGGCGGTGGGGCCAACGTCCTGACTTTC	CASSYGGGANVLTF
TRBV2	TRBJ1-2	TRBD1	.	TGTGCCAGCAGTTTGGGGGACAGGGGAAGAAATGGCTACACCTTC	CASSLGDRGRNGYTF